This T cell receptor (beta chain) was captured by sequencing in a study of T cell responses to AZD1222 COVID-19 vaccine. For the study at large: Some second doses came at about 4 weeks and others at about 12 weeks; these were pooled.

As for this clone: The antigen is undetermined.

This CDR3 is built from 12 residues. Trimming left V 5 bases short and J 8 bases short, with 10 bases between. The germline V gene has CDR1 ENHRY and CDR2 SYGVKD. Whole-study findings and limits: The reported proportion of spike-specific TCRs targeting unmutated variant regions was nearly half. It should be noted that donors were predominantly white British and more often female, and clonal diversity was possibly underestimated. There were vaccine-associated CD4 TCRs across spike, dominant at 160-218 and 743-854.

Profiling relied on immunoSEQ multiplex PCR, and the TCRdb table lists in-frame clones only, not all of them. This sample has about 100,000 clones, with more than 90% found just once. V and J are TRBV10-3 and TRBJ2-1; D uncertain. Sample: peripheral blood, taken on day 0 of AZD1222 vaccination. This receptor was obtained from an adult in good health. CDR3 protein: CAISSYRDEQFF. The CDR3 nucleotides read TGTGCCATCAGTTCCTATCGCGATGAGCAGTTCTTC.